The 11 T cell receptor beta chains below all came from one sample that was sequenced in a study of patients and donors after allogeneic stem cell transplantation. TCRdb re-derived calls from the RT-PCR reads in MiXCR, one entry per CDR3 protein. Among 40,000 to 45,000 distinct CDR3 sequences, more than 30% were seen once, and the ten largest hold less than 80%. The sample was blood, either unsorted or a sorted T cell fraction (not recorded which). The source of these receptors is a human donor who was either an allogeneic HSCT recipient or a stem cell or donor lymphocyte infusion donor (not recorded which). It is not recorded whose cells these are; they may come from a transplant donor.

This clonotype was observed many times. The chain couples TRBV29-1 to TRBJ1-5; D is ambiguous. The V end lost 6 bases, the J end lost 6 bases, and 12 bases lay between the germline ends. The CDR3 loop spans 12 amino acids. Germline V lookup: CDR1 SQVTM, CDR2 ANQGSEA. The CDR3 DNA reads TGCAGCGTCCCCCCGATTGCTCAGCCCCAGCATTTT. As protein: CSVPPIAQPQHF.

This clonotype was recorded a few times. CDR3 residues: CASSQGQGITEAFF. The CDR3 DNA sequence: TGCGCCAGCAGCCAGGGACAGGGAATCACTGAAGCTTTCTTT. The chain carries TRBV4-1 and TRBJ1-1, with TRBD1 identical over 9 bases. The CDR3 loop spans 14 amino acids. V lost 3 bases to trimming and J lost 4 bases; unmatched junction nucleotides: 3. The V gene's germline CDR1 is MGHRA and CDR2 YSYEKL.

This clonotype was counted a few times. This chain uses TRBV29-1 with TRBJ2-7; D not certain. Trimming stripped 8 bases from V and 0 bases from J, with 26 bases between. This CDR3 spans 17 amino acids. Germline values: CDR1 SQVTM, CDR2 ANQGSEA. CDR3 in amino acids: CSPLSPDLFNYSYEQYF. The DNA of the CDR3 is TGCAGCCCGTTGTCCCCAGACTTGTTTAACTACTCCTACGAGCAGTACTTC.

This clonotype was recorded many times. This sequence joins TRBV7-2 and TRBJ1-3; D ambiguous. The CDR3 has 17 amino acids. Germline V gene lookup returns CDR1 SGHTA and CDR2 FQGNSA. The V end was cut by 1 base, the J end by 4 bases, with 17 bases between. The CDR3 here is CASSLEDWGGYGNTIYF. The CDR3 DNA sequence: TGTGCCAGCAGCTTAGAAGATTGGGGAGGGTACGGAAACACCATATATTTT. Full variable domain (outside the CDR3, taken from reference TRBV7-2 and TRBJ1-3): GAGVSQSPSNKVTEKGKDVELRCDPISGHTALYWYRQSLGQGLEFLIYFQGNSAPDKSGLPSDRFSAERTGGSVSTLTIQRTQQEDSAVYLCASSLEDWGGYGNTIYFGEGSWLTVV.

V gene TRBV10-3 combines with J gene TRBJ2-5, with unresolved D. The CDR3 covers 15 residues. CDR1 is ENHRY and CDR2 is SYGVKD in the germline V gene. V lost 0 bases, J lost 1 base, and 9 bases lay in between. DNA of the CDR3: TGTGCCATCAGTGAGTCGAGAGGAGTCCAAGAGACCCAGTACTTC. Translating gives CAISESRGVQETQYF.

The chain employs TRBV12-3 or TRBV12-4 and TRBJ1-2; 9 bases are shared with TRBD1. The CDR3 runs to 13 residues. With V trimmed by 7 bases and J by 6 bases, 6 bases remained unmatched. The chain's CDR3 is CASIYRGLNGYTF. CDR3 nucleotide sequence: TGTGCCAGCATCTACAGGGGGCTAAATGGCTACACCTTC.

The chain has TRBV4-2 and TRBJ2-1, with 8 bases aligning to TRBD1. The V gene end was trimmed by 1 base and the J gene end by 3 bases; junction bases not matched to a gene: 5. Looked up from germline, CDR1 is LGHNA and CDR2 is YNFKEQ. The CDR3 contains 16 residues. This CDR3 is CASSQVGRGLYNEQFF. The DNA of the CDR3 is TGTGCCAGCAGCCAAGTCGGCAGGGGGCTCTACAATGAGCAGTTCTTC.

V and J are TRBV12-3 or TRBV12-4 and TRBJ1-4, with no clear D. This CDR3 has 17 amino acids. V lost 5 bases and J lost 0, with 16 bases in between. CDR3 residues: CASSPFLRSSTNEKLFF. CDR3 DNA sequence: TGTGCCAGCAGTCCTTTTTTAAGGTCTTCAACTAATGAAAAACTGTTTTTT.

The chain has TRBV24-1 and TRBJ2-3; maybe TRBD2 (6 bases). The germline V gene has CDR1 KGHDR and CDR2 SFDVKD. CDR3 size: 15 residues. Trimming left V 3 bases short and J 2 bases short, with 11 bases between. The CDR3 DNA is TGTGCCACCAGTGATCCTTCGGGGGTCACAGATACGCAGTATTTT. Amino acid sequence: CATSDPSGVTDTQYF.

The rearrangement joins TRBV20-1 to TRBJ2-3; D not resolved. This CDR3 region has 17 residues. Germline-derived CDR1 and CDR2 are DFQATT and SNEGSKA (reference sequence). V lost 6 bases and J 2 bases, leaving 24 bases between the germline ends. CDR3 DNA: TGCAGTGCATTCTACCCTTTATTATCCCCCCACACAGATACGCAGTATTTT. Protein sequence: CSAFYPLLSPHTDTQYF.

This rearrangement joins TRBV20-1 to TRBJ1-1; unclear D gene. Trimming took off 1 base at V and 4 bases at J, with 10 bases between the two ends. Per germline, CDR1 DFQATT and CDR2 SNEGSKA (reference sequence). The CDR3 runs to 13 residues. CDR3 in DNA: TGCAGTGCTAGAGTTGTATGGGTCACTGAAGCTTTCTTT. Translated: CSARVVWVTEAFF.